This T cell receptor beta chain was sequenced for a study of neurological immune-mediated disorders. Notes on the study in general: In HTLV-1-associated myelopathy, TCR clonal expansion was greatest, whereas multiple sclerosis had the least, falling below healthy controls.

The V gene lost 1 base and the J gene lost 3 bases, with 15 bases spanning the gap. Germline V gives CDR1 DFQATT, CDR2 SNEGSKA (reference sequence). The CDR3 runs to 15 residues. This clonotype was seen ten or more times. Its antigen is not known. TCRdb passed the 5' RACE reads through MiXCR, listing each CDR3 protein once. The data show tens of thousands of distinct CDR3 sequences, approximately 14% seen once. The sequenced material came from PBMCs. This rearrangement joins TRBV20-1 to TRBJ2-5; D is uncertain. The clonotype comes from a woman aged 45-60 years with HTLV-1-associated myelopathy (HAM/TSP). In nucleotides, the CDR3 is TGCAGTGCTAGAGGAAGATCTTCTAGGAAAGAGACCCAGTACTTC. It yields the protein CSARGRSSRKETQYF.